These 32 T cell receptor beta chains share one sample of origin, sequenced in a study of post-analysis software for immune sequencing data. Study-wide results and limits: Controls had lower frequencies than patients of a handful of TRBV segments, which included TRBV5-6, TRBV5-1 and TRBV20-1.

Their antigens remain unidentified. Unique molecular identifiers were present in the TCR beta cDNA libraries. TCRdb used MiXCR to reprocess the PCR reads, holding one entry per CDR3 protein. Of roughly 700,000 distinct CDR3 sequences in the sample, 30% were seen once. Sequencing was done on a sample of blood. Receptor source: a girl between 10 and 17 years old with multiple sclerosis.

In its sample, this clonotype was seen a few times. The chain has TRBV20-1 and TRBJ1-2, with 8 bases that match TRBD1. The CDR3 totals 14 residues. From germline, CDR1 is DFQATT and CDR2 SNEGSKA (reference sequence). The ends lost 5 bases at V and 2 bases at J; junction bases unmatched: 7. The CDR3: CSALGQGANYGYTF. DNA for the CDR3: TGCAGTGCTTTAGGACAGGGCGCAAACTATGGCTACACCTTC.

This chain connects TRBV29-1 to TRBJ1-4; D possibly corresponds to TRBD1 (6 bases). Trimming shortened V by 5 bases and J by 6 bases, and 16 bases separated the two germline ends. The V gene's germline CDR1 is SQVTM and CDR2 ANQGSEA. The CDR3 is 14 amino acids. DNA of the CDR3: TGCAGCGTTAGTAGTTTGGGGGCACATGAAAAACTGTTTTTT. Translating it yields CSVSSLGAHEKLFF.

The sample holds a few counts of this clonotype. This chain connects TRBV4-1 to TRBJ1-1, with 7 bases matching TRBD1. V shed 2 bases and J 7 bases; nucleotides not matched to a gene: 1. In germline, CDR1 is MGHRA, CDR2 YSYEKL. This CDR3 is 12 amino acids long. CDR3 protein: CASSQRQGEAFF. CDR3 DNA: TGCGCCAGCAGCCAAAGACAGGGTGAAGCTTTCTTT.

The CDR3 DNA reads as TGTGCCAGCACTCGACCGGGGGGGGGAAGCACAGATACGCAGTATTTT. Translated, it gives CASTRPGGGSTDTQYF. This chain uses TRBV28 with TRBJ2-3; TRBD2 matches at 8 bases. Germline CDR1 reads MDHEN; CDR2 reads SYDVKM. Trimming took 7 bases from V and 0 from J; bases not matched to a gene: 9. CDR3 length: 16 residues.

In this sample, this clonotype turned up once. A much larger clone differs from this one at a single base, so this may be a read error. The CDR3 DNA follows: TGCAGCGTTGAAGGGGGTAACTATGGCCACACCTTC. This gives the protein CSVEGGNYGHTF. This chain links TRBV29-1 with TRBJ1-2; D is uncertain. There are 12 residues in the CDR3. From germline, CDR1 is SQVTM and CDR2 ANQGSEA.

This clonotype was recorded a few times. The rearrangement uses TRBV7-9 and TRBJ2-1, with D possibly TRBD1 on 5 matching bases. Trimming removed 7 bases at V and 8 bases at J, with 18 bases between. The CDR3 extends over 14 amino acids. Germline loops: CDR1 SEHNR, CDR2 FQNEAQ (reference sequence). Here the CDR3 reads CASTISQGPDEQFF. The CDR3 DNA reads as TGTGCCAGCACCATCTCCCAGGGTCCTGATGAGCAGTTCTTC.

The V call is TRBV18, the J call TRBJ2-4; possibly TRBD1 or TRBD2 for D (5 bases each). The CDR3 spans 15 residues. In germline, CDR1 is KGHSH, CDR2 LQKENI. The V gene lost 1 base and the J gene lost 8 bases, with 15 bases spanning the gap. DNA of the CDR3: TGTGCCAGCTCACCACTGCTCGGGGACGTGGACATTCAGTACTTC. Amino acid sequence: CASSPLLGDVDIQYF.

This clonotype was observed a few times. V gene TRBV5-1 combines with J gene TRBJ1-2; D not certain. The germline CDR1 and CDR2 sequences are SGHRS and YFSETQ. The CDR3 has 13 amino acids. Trimming took 1 base from V and 4 from J, leaving 8 bases between them. Here the CDR3 DNA reads TGCGCCAGCAGCTTGTCGTGGATCTATGGCTACACCTTC. Translated, it gives CASSLSWIYGYTF.

This clonotype showed up just a few times. The V gene is TRBV3-1, the J gene TRBJ2-3; TRBD2 agrees at 9 bases. Trimming took 4 bases from V and 5 from J; bases not matched to a gene: 10. Germline loops: CDR1 LGHDT, CDR2 YNNKEL (reference sequence). The CDR3 is 16 amino acids. CDR3 protein: CASSPTVSGGIDTQYF. In DNA, the CDR3 is TGTGCCAGCAGCCCCACCGTAAGCGGGGGGATAGATACGCAGTATTTT.

This clonotype has more than one count but fewer than ten. The chain joins TRBV12-3 or TRBV12-4 to TRBJ2-7, with TRBD2 matching 8 bases. Germline trimming cut 4 bases from V and 2 bases from J; bases unmatched to any gene: 10. The CDR3 length is 16 residues. CDR3 DNA sequence: TGTGCCAGCAGTTCCTCTAGCGGGCCGCGCCCCTACGAGCAGTACTTC. Its translation is CASSSSSGPRPYEQYF.

The chain has TRBV28 and TRBJ2-7; perhaps TRBD2 as D (7 bases). Germline values: CDR1 MDHEN, CDR2 SYDVKM. The CDR3 is made up of 14 amino acids. V dropped 3 bases and J dropped 2 bases, with 11 bases sitting between them. CDR3 sequence (DNA): TGTGCCAGCAGTTTGGGGGGGCCGACCTACGAGCAGTACTTC. It is translated as CASSLGGPTYEQYF. Based on the CDR3 plus reference TRBV28 and TRBJ2-7, the full variable domain is DVKVTQSSRYLVKRTGEKVFLECVQDMDHENMFWYRQDPGLGLRLIYFSYDVKMKEKGDIPEGYSVSREKKERFSLILESASTNQTSMYLCASSLGGPTYEQYFGPGTRLTVT.

V gene TRBV5-1 combines with J gene TRBJ2-3; possibly TRBD2 for D (7 bases). The CDR3 has 15 amino acids. Germline-derived CDR1 and CDR2 are SGHRS and YFSETQ. Deletions cut 4 bases from V and 4 bases from J, with 16 bases between. As DNA, the CDR3 is TGCGCCAGCAGCCCCCCTGGGGGGGCCGCAGATACGCAGTATTTT. This translates into CASSPPGGAADTQYF.

V and J are TRBV10-3 and TRBJ1-5; D unclear. Trimming left V 1 base short and J 6 bases short, with 10 bases between. Germline V gene sequence: CDR1 ENHRY, CDR2 SYGVKD. The CDR3 covers 14 residues. CDR3 amino acids: CAISEYGPSQPQHF. Here the CDR3 DNA reads TGTGCCATCAGTGAGTATGGCCCGAGTCAGCCCCAGCATTTT.

The J gene is TRBJ2-7, the V gene TRBV5-1; a possible D gene is TRBD1 (7 bases). With the DNA end fitting TRBJ2-5 better, the J assignment may be wrong. The CDR3 has 17 residues. Germline V gene data show CDR1 as SGHRS and CDR2 as YFSETQ. The DNA for the CDR3 is TGCGCCAGCAGCCCGGGACAGCTCCGGGAGAAAGGAGAGACCCAGTACTTC. Translated, it gives CASSPGQLREKGETQYF.

V usage is TRBV6-1 and J usage is TRBJ2-7, with a tentative D call TRBD1 (6 bases). CDR3 size: 17 residues. The germline gives CDR1 MNHNS, CDR2 SASEGT. With 5 bases removed from V and 2 bases from J, the gap between germline ends came to 22 bases. The CDR3: CASSLKSPVRTAYEQYF. The CDR3 DNA follows: TGTGCCAGCAGTCTCAAATCGCCGGTGCGGACAGCCTACGAGCAGTACTTC.

This clonotype was counted a few times. The rearrangement links TRBV20-1 to TRBJ2-5; a possible D gene is TRBD2 (5 bases). The CDR3 is 12 amino acids. CDR1 and CDR2 (germline): DFQATT, SNEGSKA (reference sequence). V shed 6 bases and J shed 3 bases, with 11 bases lying between them. In nucleotides, the CDR3 is TGCAGTGCCGATGGACTGGAAGAGACCCAGTACTTC. Protein sequence: CSADGLEETQYF.

This clonotype was counted at least ten times. This chain connects TRBV20-1 to TRBJ2-7; the D call may be TRBD1 or TRBD2 (7 bases each). The CDR3 covers 15 residues. V was shortened by 7 bases and J by 6 bases, with 25 bases between the two germline ends. Germline V gene sequence: CDR1 DFQATT, CDR2 SNEGSKA (reference sequence). The CDR3 here is CSVGGLGQAHPEQYF. DNA of the CDR3: TGCAGTGTCGGGGGGCTCGGACAGGCCCACCCCGAGCAGTACTTC.

This clonotype was detected once. This sequence may be a read error, since a much larger clone differs from it by one base. The chain couples TRBV29-1 to TRBJ2-5; TRBD2 matches 7 bases. CDR3 length equals 14 residues. Germline CDR1 reads SQVTM; CDR2 reads ANQGSEA. The chain's CDR3 is CRLGTGGGVETQYF. The CDR3 DNA sequence: TGCAGACTGGGGACTGGGGGGGGAGTGGAGACCCAGTACTTC.

This clonotype was recorded many times. V usage is TRBV7-2 and J usage is TRBJ2-7, with a tentative D call TRBD2 (6 bases). Trimming cost V 2 bases and J 4 bases, with 9 bases left between them. Germline values: CDR1 SGHTA, CDR2 FQGNSA. This CDR3 spans 13 amino acids. DNA of the CDR3: TGTGCCAGCAGCTTACACGGGGGATACGAGCAGTACTTC. It codes for CASSLHGGYEQYF.

This clonotype was seen more than once but under ten times. The chain is built from TRBV29-1 and TRBJ2-4, with TRBD1 matching over 8 bases. The end of the DNA fits TRBJ2-7 better, so the J call may be wrong. Germline lookup yields CDR1 SQVTM and CDR2 ANQGSEA. The CDR3 loop spans 13 amino acids. The CDR3 loop reads CSGGAQGAYEQYF. The CDR3 region has the DNA TGCAGCGGTGGCGCCCAGGGGGCTTACGAGCAGTACTTC.

This chain joins TRBV28 and TRBJ2-7; no clear D. This CDR3 is built from 14 residues. Germline V lookup: CDR1 MDHEN, CDR2 SYDVKM. V was pared by 1 base and J by 4 bases, with 11 bases between. The CDR3 region has the DNA TGTGCCAGCAGTTTATCCCCGTCACCTTACGAGCAGTACTTC. It translates to CASSLSPSPYEQYF.

V gene TRBV20-1 combines with J gene TRBJ2-4; perhaps TRBD2 as D (6 bases). The DNA end favors TRBJ2-7, so the J call may be wrong. Germline assignment: CDR1 DFQATT and CDR2 SNEGSKA (reference sequence). The CDR3 runs 15 residues. The DNA for the CDR3 is TGCAGTGCCCCGCCTTTGGAGGGAGAGGGATACGAGCAGTACTTC. This sequence encodes CSAPPLEGEGYEQYF.

The chain carries TRBV4-2 and TRBJ2-3, with D perhaps TRBD1 (6 bases). CDR1 LGHNA and CDR2 YNFKEQ come from the germline V gene. The V and J ends lost 0 bases and 0 bases respectively, with 13 bases between them. The CDR3 spans 17 residues. CDR3 coding DNA: TGTGCCAGCAGCCAAGAAGGGACACCGAAAAGCACAGATACGCAGTATTTT. It translates to CASSQEGTPKSTDTQYF.

The V call is TRBV20-1, the J call TRBJ2-1, with D possibly matching TRBD2 (6 bases). The CDR3 loop spans 15 amino acids. Trimming removed 2 bases from V and 6 bases from J, with 17 bases in between. Germline V gene data show CDR1 as DFQATT and CDR2 as SNEGSKA (reference sequence). The CDR3, as DNA: TGCAGTGCTAGATACTCCGGGACTGGGGGCAATGAGCAGTTCTTC. It yields the protein CSARYSGTGGNEQFF.

A few counts support this clonotype. V gene TRBV12-3 or TRBV12-4 combines with J gene TRBJ1-6; maybe TRBD1 (5 bases). The CDR3 is 14 amino acids. V gave up 8 bases and J gave up 7 bases, with 15 bases separating them. CDR3 region: CASGSGTRNSPLHF. The CDR3 region has the DNA TGTGCCAGCGGGTCCGGGACTCGCAATTCACCCCTCCACTTT.

This rearrangement joins TRBV20-1 to TRBJ2-1; D is ambiguous. There are 14 residues in the CDR3. V was shortened by 1 base and J by 3 bases, with 10 bases between the two germline ends. CDR1 is DFQATT, CDR2 SNEGSKA, per germline (reference sequence). CDR3 in amino acids: CSARVPARYNEQFF. CDR3 nucleotide sequence: TGCAGTGCTAGAGTGCCAGCGCGCTACAATGAGCAGTTCTTC.

The chain recombines TRBV6-5 with TRBJ1-3; 8 nucleotides agree with TRBD1. CDR3 length equals 16 residues. The germline V gene has CDR1 MNHEY and CDR2 SVGAGI. V shed 6 bases, J shed 5 bases, and the junction held 12 bases outside the gene matches. The CDR3 DNA reads TGTGCCAGCAGCACCCCAGACAGGGGCGGTAGAAACACCATATATTTT. As protein: CASSTPDRGGRNTIYF.

This clonotype was found a few times. The V and J genes are TRBV29-1 and TRBJ2-4; D uncertain. The length of the CDR3 is 13 residues. Germline CDR1 reads SQVTM; CDR2 reads ANQGSEA. Deletions cut 2 bases from V and 2 bases from J, with 7 bases between. CDR3 sequence (DNA): TGCAGCGTTGAAATAGTGACCAAAAACATTCAGTACTTC. Translation gives CSVEIVTKNIQYF.

The chain combines TRBV11-1 with TRBJ1-4; 8 bases align to TRBD1. The CDR3 has 16 amino acids. The junction had 7 bases not matched to a gene; V was cut back by 4 bases and J by 3 bases. In germline, CDR1 is SGHAT, CDR2 FQDESV (reference sequence). Here the CDR3 DNA reads TGTGCCAGCAGCTCCGGACAGGGAGCGTCTAATGAAAAACTGTTTTTT. Its protein product is CASSSGQGASNEKLFF.

This clonotype has only a few counts. The rearrangement links TRBV11-2 to TRBJ2-3, with unresolved D. The V gene lost 2 bases and the J gene lost 2 bases, with 8 bases spanning the gap. The germline V gene has CDR1 SGHAT and CDR2 FQNNGV. The CDR3 runs to 14 residues. CDR3 sequence (DNA): TGTGCCAGCAGCTTAAGCACGGTCACAGATACGCAGTATTTT. This encodes CASSLSTVTDTQYF.

The V gene is TRBV4-1, the J gene TRBJ1-1, with 9 bases lining up with TRBD1. CDR1 is MGHRA and CDR2 is YSYEKL in the germline V gene. Trimming cost V 4 bases and J 0 bases; bases outside gene matches: 6. The CDR3 runs to 16 residues. The CDR3: CASSRGTGPLNTEAFF. The CDR3 bases are TGCGCCAGCAGCCGAGGGACAGGGCCCTTGAACACTGAAGCTTTCTTT.

This clonotype has just a few counts. This rearrangement joins TRBV6-5 to TRBJ2-7; D remains ambiguous. Germline V gene data show CDR1 as MNHEY and CDR2 as SVGAGI. V was shortened by 4 bases and J by 0 bases, with 10 bases between the two germline ends. CDR3 size: 14 residues. In DNA form, the CDR3 reads TGTGCCAGCAGTTCTAAGGGTTACTCCTACGAGCAGTACTTC. This gives the protein CASSSKGYSYEQYF.